These 8 T cell receptor beta chains were sequenced from one sample in a study of vaccination effects on CD4 cells after COVID-19. These receptors lack a known antigen. TCRdb keeps only in-frame clones here, not all; method: immunoSEQ multiplex PCR. This repertoire shows 40,000 to 45,000 clones, over 75% found once; its top ten account for about 3.1%. CD4+ T cells specific for antigen were expanded with viral peptide pools by the ViraFEST assay before sequencing. The culture ran for approximately 9 days before CD4+ T cells were isolated. Nobody among the vaccine recipients had prior SARS-CoV-2 infection (nucleocapsid antibodies were negative). The sample was CD4+ T cells from PBMCs cultured with HCoV-NL63 spike peptides, taken before COVID-19 vaccination. The receptors were sampled from a human donor who received a COVID-19 vaccine.

The V gene is TRBV10-2, the J gene TRBJ2-3, with a possible D match to TRBD1 (5 bases). From germline, CDR1 is WSHSY and CDR2 SAAADI. The CDR3 has 12 residues. V shed 7 bases and J shed 2 bases, with 7 bases lying between them. CDR3 sequence: CASKTDTDTQYF. DNA of the CDR3: TGCGCCAGCAAGACAGACACAGATACGCAGTATTTT.

The V call is TRBV2, the J call TRBJ1-5; D call uncertain. V lost 0 bases and J 1 base, leaving 7 bases between the germline ends. Germline values: CDR1 SNHLY, CDR2 FYNNEI. The CDR3 is made up of 15 amino acids. The CDR3 reads CASSEAPRSNQPQHF. CDR3 coding DNA: TGTGCCAGCAGTGAAGCTCCTCGAAGCAATCAGCCCCAGCATTTT.

The rearrangement joins TRBV10-1 to TRBJ2-5; a weak D match, TRBD1 (5 bases). Trimming cost V 6 bases and J 1 base, with 6 bases left between them. CDR1 WNHNN and CDR2 SYGVQD come from the germline V gene (reference sequence). This CDR3 contains 12 residues. In DNA form, the CDR3 reads TGCGCCAGCAGCCAGGGCCAAGAGACCCAGTACTTC. Residues: CASSQGQETQYF.

This clone was counted a few times. The chain employs TRBV21-1 and TRBJ1-5; the table's D call, TRBD1, has no DNA check behind it. TRBV21-1 is tagged as a pseudogene. This CDR3 has 17 amino acids. CDR3 sequence (DNA): TGTGCCAGCAGCATTTATTTGAAGGGACAGCCTCCTCCAGCCCAGCATTTT. Translating gives CASSIYLKGQPPPAQHF.

The chain combines TRBV6-5 with TRBJ2-7; D is unclear. The V gene's germline CDR1 is MNHEY and CDR2 SVGAGI. The CDR3 runs to 13 residues. V dropped 6 bases and J dropped 6 bases, with 15 bases sitting between them. This CDR3 reads CASRRALASEQYV. The CDR3 region has the DNA TGTGCCAGCAGACGAGCCCTGGCGAGCGAGCAGTACGTC.

The genes are TRBV18 and TRBJ2-5; no definite D call. The germline gives CDR1 KGHSH, CDR2 LQKENI. Trimming pared 1 base from V and 5 bases from J, leaving 8 bases between. The CDR3 sequence is 13 residues long. The CDR3 is CASSPLDQETQYF. The DNA for the CDR3 is TGTGCCAGCTCACCACTGGATCAGGAGACCCAGTACTTC.

This chain joins TRBV6-5 and TRBJ1-4; D is uncertain. CDR1 and CDR2 from the germline V gene are MNHEY and SVGAGI. The V end was cut by 7 bases, the J end by 8 bases, with 11 bases between. The CDR3 is made up of 12 amino acids. Here the CDR3 DNA reads TGTGCCAGCAAGACCAGTGGGGAAAAACTGTTTTTT. This encodes CASKTSGEKLFF.

This chain uses TRBV5-6 with TRBJ1-5; D is unresolved. The CDR3 sequence is 16 residues long. Germline V lookup: CDR1 SGHDT, CDR2 YYEEEE. The V and J ends lost 1 base and 5 bases respectively, with 16 bases between them. CDR3 bases: TGTGCCAGCAGCTTGTTTGAGACGGTCGGTGATCAGCCCCAGCATTTT. It codes for CASSLFETVGDQPQHF.